This T cell receptor (beta chain) was documented in a study of blood T cell repertoires in COVID-19. Authors' processing steps: It was from reference gene primer amplification that nucleated cell counts were estimated. Repertoires were generated with immunoSEQ multiplex PCR, while TCRdb's copy carries only in-frame clones and drops some. V, J and clone size derive from that table, while D and trimming were established from the DNA sequence. The sample gives 40,000 to 55,000 clones, 75% to 95% of which show up once; approximately 6.4% is in the top ten. The CDR3 has 14 amino acids. Germline CDR1 reads MNHEY; CDR2 reads SMNVEV (reference sequence). The V and J ends lost 4 bases and 5 bases, in that order; junction bases with no gene match: 5.

The TCR was taken from a man between 65 and 79 years old with active COVID-19. The V gene is TRBV27, the J gene TRBJ1-2; 9 positions match TRBD1. Input material: peripheral blood. The CDR3 coding sequence is TGTGCCAGCAGTTCCGAACAGGGGGCTTATGGCTACACCTTC. Translated: CASSSEQGAYGYTF.